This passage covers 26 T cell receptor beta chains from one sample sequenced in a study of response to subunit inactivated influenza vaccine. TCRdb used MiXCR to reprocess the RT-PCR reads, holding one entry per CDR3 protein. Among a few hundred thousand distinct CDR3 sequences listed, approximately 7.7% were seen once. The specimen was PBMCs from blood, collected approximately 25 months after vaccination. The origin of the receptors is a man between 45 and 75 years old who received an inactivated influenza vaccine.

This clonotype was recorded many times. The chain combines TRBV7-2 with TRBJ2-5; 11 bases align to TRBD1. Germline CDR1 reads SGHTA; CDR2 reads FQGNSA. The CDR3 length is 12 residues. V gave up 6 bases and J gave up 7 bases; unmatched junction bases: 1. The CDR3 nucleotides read TGTGCCAGCAGGGGGACAGGGGGGACCCAGTACTTC. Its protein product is CASRGTGGTQYF.

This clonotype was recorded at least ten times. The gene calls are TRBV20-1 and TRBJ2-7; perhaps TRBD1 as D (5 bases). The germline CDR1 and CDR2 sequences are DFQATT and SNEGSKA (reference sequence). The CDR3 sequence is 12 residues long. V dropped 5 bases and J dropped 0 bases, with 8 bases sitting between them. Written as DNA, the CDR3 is TGCAGTGCTCCGGACACCTCCTACGAGCAGTACTTC. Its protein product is CSAPDTSYEQYF.

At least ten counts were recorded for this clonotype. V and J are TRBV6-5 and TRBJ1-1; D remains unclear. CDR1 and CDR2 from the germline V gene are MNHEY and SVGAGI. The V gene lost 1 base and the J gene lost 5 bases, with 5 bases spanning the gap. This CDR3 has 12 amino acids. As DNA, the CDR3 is TGTGCCAGCAGTTACTTAGGGACTGAAGCTTTCTTT. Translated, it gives CASSYLGTEAFF.

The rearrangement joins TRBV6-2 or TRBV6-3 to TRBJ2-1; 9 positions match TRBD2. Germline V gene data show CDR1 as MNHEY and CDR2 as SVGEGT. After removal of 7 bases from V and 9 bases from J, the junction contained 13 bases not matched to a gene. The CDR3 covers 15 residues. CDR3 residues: CASNHIAGALPEQFF. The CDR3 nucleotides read TGTGCCAGCAATCATATAGCGGGGGCCCTCCCTGAGCAGTTCTTC.

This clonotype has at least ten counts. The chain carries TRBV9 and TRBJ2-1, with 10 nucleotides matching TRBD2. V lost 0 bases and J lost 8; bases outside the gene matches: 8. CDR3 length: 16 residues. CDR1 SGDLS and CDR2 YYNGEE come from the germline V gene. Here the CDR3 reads CASSVASSGSFYEQFF. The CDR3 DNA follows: TGTGCCAGCAGCGTAGCATCTAGCGGGAGTTTCTATGAGCAGTTCTTC.

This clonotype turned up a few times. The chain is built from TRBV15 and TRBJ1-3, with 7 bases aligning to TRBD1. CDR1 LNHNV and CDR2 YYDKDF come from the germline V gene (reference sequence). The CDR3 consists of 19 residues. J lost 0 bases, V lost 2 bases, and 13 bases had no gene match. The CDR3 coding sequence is TGTGCCACCAGCAGATTTCTCGGGACAGAGAGATACTCTGGAAACACCATATATTTT. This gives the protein CATSRFLGTERYSGNTIYF. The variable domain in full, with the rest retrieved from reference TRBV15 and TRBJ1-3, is DAMVIQNPRYQVTQFGKPVTLSCSQTLNHNVMYWYQQKSSQAPKLLFHYYDKDFNNEADTPDNFQSRRPNTSFCFLDIRSPGLGDTAMYLCATSRFLGTERYSGNTIYFGEGSWLTVV.

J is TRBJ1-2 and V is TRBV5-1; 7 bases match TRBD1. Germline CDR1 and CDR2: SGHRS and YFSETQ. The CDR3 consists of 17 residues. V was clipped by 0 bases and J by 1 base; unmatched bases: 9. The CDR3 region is CASSLGGTAAFNYGYTF. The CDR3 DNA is TGCGCCAGCAGCTTGGGTGGGACAGCAGCATTTAACTATGGCTACACCTTC. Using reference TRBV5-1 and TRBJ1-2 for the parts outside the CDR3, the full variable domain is KAGVTQTPRYLIKTRGQQVTLSCSPISGHRSVSWYQQTPGQGLQFLFEYFSETQRNKGNFPGRFSGRQFSNSRSEMNVSTLELGDSALYLCASSLGGTAAFNYGYTFGSGTRLTVV.

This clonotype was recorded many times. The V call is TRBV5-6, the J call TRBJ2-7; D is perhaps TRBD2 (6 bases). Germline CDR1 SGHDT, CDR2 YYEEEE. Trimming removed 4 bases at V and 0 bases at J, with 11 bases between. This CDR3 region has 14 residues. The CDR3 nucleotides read TGTGCCAGCAGCCCCATAGCGGACTCCTACGAGCAGTACTTC. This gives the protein CASSPIADSYEQYF.

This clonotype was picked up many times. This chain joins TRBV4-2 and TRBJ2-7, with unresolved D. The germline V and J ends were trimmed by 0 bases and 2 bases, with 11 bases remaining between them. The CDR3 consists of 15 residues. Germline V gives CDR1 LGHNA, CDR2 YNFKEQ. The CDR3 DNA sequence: TGTGCCAGCAGCCAAGATCTCATGGGAACCTACGAGCAGTACTTC. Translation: CASSQDLMGTYEQYF.

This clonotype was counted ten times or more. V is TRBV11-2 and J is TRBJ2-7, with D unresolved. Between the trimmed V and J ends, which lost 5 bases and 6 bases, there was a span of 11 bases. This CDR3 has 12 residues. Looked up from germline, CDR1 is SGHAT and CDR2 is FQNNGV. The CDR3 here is CASSLLSAEQYF. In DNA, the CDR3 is TGTGCCAGCAGCCTCTTGAGCGCCGAGCAGTACTTC.

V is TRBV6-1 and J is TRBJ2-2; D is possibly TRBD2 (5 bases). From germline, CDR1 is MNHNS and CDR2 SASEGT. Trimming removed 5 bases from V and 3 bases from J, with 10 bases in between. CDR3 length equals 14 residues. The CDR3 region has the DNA TGTGCCAGCAGTACCCCGGGATACACCGGGGAGCTGTTTTTT. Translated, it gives CASSTPGYTGELFF.

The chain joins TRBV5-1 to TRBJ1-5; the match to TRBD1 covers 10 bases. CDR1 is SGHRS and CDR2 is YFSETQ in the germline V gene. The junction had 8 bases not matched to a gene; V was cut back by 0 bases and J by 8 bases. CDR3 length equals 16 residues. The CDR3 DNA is TGCGCCAGCAGCTTGGACGGGACAGGGGTGGTGGAGCCCCAGCATTTT. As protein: CASSLDGTGVVEPQHF.

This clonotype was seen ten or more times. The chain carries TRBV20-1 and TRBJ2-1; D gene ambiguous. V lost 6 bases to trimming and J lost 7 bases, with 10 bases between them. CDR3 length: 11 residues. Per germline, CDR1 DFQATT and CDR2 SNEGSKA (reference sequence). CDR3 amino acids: CSAEVINEQFF. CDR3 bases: TGCAGTGCCGAAGTGATAAATGAGCAGTTCTTC.

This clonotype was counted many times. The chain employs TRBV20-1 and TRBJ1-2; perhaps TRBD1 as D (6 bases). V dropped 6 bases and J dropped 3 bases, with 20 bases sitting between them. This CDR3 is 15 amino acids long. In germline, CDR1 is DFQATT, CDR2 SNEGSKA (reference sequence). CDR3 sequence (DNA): TGCAGTGCGAGAAAACAGGGAGGGGACTACTATGGCTACACCTTC. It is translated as CSARKQGGDYYGYTF.

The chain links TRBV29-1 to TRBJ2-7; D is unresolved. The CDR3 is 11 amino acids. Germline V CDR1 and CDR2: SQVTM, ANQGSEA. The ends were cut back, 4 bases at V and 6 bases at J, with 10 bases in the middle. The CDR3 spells CSVAGRSEQYF. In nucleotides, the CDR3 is TGCAGCGTTGCGGGCAGGAGCGAGCAGTACTTC.

The CDR3 DNA follows: TGTGCCATCAGCTCCGGACTAGGGAGCTCCTACGAGCAGTACTTC. This translates into CAISSGLGSSYEQYF. The chain uses TRBV10-3 and TRBJ2-7, with 7 bases lining up with TRBD2. After removal of 6 bases from V and 0 bases from J, the junction contained 8 bases not matched to a gene. From germline, CDR1 is ENHRY and CDR2 SYGVKD. This CDR3 has 15 amino acids.

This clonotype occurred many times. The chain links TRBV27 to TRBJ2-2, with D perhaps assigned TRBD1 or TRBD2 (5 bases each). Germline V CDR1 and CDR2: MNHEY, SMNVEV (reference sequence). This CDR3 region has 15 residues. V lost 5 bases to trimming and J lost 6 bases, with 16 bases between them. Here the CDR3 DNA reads TGTGCCAGCAGTCCCACCTTTCGAGGGGCCGGGGAGCTGTTTTTT. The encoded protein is CASSPTFRGAGELFF.

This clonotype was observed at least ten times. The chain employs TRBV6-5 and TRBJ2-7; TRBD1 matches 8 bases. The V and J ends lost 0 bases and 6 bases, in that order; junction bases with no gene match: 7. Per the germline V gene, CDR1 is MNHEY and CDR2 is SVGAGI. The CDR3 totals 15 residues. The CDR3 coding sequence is TGTGCCAGCAGTTACTCGACCCAGGGGGCGGGCGAGCAGTACTTC. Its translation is CASSYSTQGAGEQYF.

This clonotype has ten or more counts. The chain's CDR3 is CASSQKGTYGYTF. The CDR3 bases are TGTGCCAGCAGCCAAAAGGGTACCTATGGCTACACCTTC. The rearrangement links TRBV3-1 to TRBJ1-2, with unresolved D. This CDR3 comprises 13 residues. CDR1 and CDR2 from the germline V gene are LGHDT and YNNKEL (reference sequence). Deletions cut 2 bases from V and 4 bases from J, with 8 bases between.

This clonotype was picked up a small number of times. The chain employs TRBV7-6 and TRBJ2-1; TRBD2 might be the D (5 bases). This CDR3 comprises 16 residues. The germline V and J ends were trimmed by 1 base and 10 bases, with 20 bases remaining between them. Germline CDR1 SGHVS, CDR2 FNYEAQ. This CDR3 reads CASSLVGIAHEWEQFF. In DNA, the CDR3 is TGTGCCAGCAGCTTAGTCGGGATCGCGCATGAGTGGGAGCAGTTCTTC.

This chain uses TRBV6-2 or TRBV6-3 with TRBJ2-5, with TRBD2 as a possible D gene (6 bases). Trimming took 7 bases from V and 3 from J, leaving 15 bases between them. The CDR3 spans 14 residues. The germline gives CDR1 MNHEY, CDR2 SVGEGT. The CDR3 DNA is TGTGCCAGCACTCTGCGGGGCGGTAAAGAGACCCAGTACTTC. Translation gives CASTLRGGKETQYF.

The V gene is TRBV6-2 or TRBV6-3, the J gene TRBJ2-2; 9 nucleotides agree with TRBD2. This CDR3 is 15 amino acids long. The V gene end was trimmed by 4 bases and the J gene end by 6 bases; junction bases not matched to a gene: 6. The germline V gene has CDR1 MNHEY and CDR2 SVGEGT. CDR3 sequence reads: CASSLLAGVSGELFF. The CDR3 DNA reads TGTGCCAGCAGTTTGTTAGCGGGAGTTTCCGGGGAGCTGTTTTTT.

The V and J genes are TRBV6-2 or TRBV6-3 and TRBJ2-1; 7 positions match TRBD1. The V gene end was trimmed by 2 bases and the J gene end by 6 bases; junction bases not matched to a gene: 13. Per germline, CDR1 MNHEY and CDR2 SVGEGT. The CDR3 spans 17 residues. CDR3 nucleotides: TGTGCCAGCAGTTACACGCCCGACAGGGCCCCCTCCAATGAGCAGTTCTTC. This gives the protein CASSYTPDRAPSNEQFF.

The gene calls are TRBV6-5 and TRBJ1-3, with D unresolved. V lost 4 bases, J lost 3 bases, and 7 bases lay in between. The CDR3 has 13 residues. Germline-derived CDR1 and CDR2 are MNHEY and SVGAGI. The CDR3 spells CASSSLFGNTIYF. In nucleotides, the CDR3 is TGTGCCAGCAGTTCCCTCTTTGGAAACACCATATATTTT.

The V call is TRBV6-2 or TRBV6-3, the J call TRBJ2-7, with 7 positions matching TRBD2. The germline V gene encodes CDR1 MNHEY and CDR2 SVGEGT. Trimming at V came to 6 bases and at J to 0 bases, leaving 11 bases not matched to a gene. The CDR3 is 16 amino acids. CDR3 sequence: CASRHSGGTNSYEQYF. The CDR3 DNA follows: TGTGCCAGCAGACACTCCGGAGGGACTAACTCCTACGAGCAGTACTTC.

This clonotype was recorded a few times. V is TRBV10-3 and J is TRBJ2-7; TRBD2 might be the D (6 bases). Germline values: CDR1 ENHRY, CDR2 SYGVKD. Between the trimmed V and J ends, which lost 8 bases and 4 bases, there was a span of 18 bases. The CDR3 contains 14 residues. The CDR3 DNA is TGTGCCATCGGTAGGACGGGACTGACATACGAGCAGTACTTC. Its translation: CAIGRTGLTYEQYF.